Listed below are T cell receptor beta chains from one sample, sequenced in a study of regulatory dendritic cells for organ transplantation. Assay: immunoSEQ multiplex PCR; the TCRdb copy retains only in-frame clones and omits some. The table lists some 12,000 clones, just over 70% of them singletons. What was sequenced was memory CD8+ T cells from blood. Every receptor here comes from a human donor in good health. Both conserved end residues are part of each CDR3. The order of the fields is D gene, J gene, clone size, V gene, CDR3 DNA, CDR3 protein. The D gene is left open where the match is weak. The size entry is marked missing in some rows and otherwise reads once, few, many or a size class.

d_call: -; j_call: TRBJ1-2; clone_size: medium-sized; v_call: TRBV7-8; cdr3_nt: TGTGCCAGCAGCTTAGGAGGAGATGGCTACACCTTC; cdr3_aa: CASSLGGDGYTF
d_call: TRBD2; j_call: TRBJ2-1; clone_size: -; v_call: TRBV7-7; cdr3_nt: TGTGCTAGCAGCTTAGGGCCAGGACTAGCTTCGGGTGAGCAGTTCTTC; cdr3_aa: CASSLGPGLASGEQFF
d_call: -; j_call: TRBJ1-4; clone_size: -; v_call: TRBV13; cdr3_nt: TGTGCCAGCAGCTGGGGGGACTCGGGTAATGAAAAACTGTTTTTT; cdr3_aa: CASSWGDSGNEKLFF
d_call: TRBD1; j_call: TRBJ1-1; clone_size: -; v_call: TRBV4-1; cdr3_nt: TGCGCCAGCAGCCACCTGACCGGGACAGGAGAGACTGAAGCTTTCTTT; cdr3_aa: CASSHLTGTGETEAFF
d_call: -; j_call: TRBJ1-2; clone_size: -; v_call: TRBV7-9; cdr3_nt: TGTGCCAGCAGCTTAGTACGTACCTCTACAGACTCGGGCTACACCTTC; cdr3_aa: CASSLVRTSTDSGYTF
d_call: -; j_call: TRBJ1-2; clone_size: -; v_call: TRBV25-1; cdr3_nt: TGTGCCAGCAGTGGTGGACCCTCGATTGGCTACACCTTC; cdr3_aa: CASSGGPSIGYTF
d_call: -; j_call: TRBJ2-7; clone_size: -; v_call: TRBV7-3; cdr3_nt: TGTGCCAGCAGCTCCAGGTCCAGGGGGGACCTGTACGAGCAGTACTTC; cdr3_aa: CASSSRSRGDLYEQYF
d_call: -; j_call: TRBJ2-1; clone_size: -; v_call: TRBV4-1; cdr3_nt: TGCGCCAGCAGCCAAGTAGGGGGTCCCTACAATGAGCAGTTCTTC; cdr3_aa: CASSQVGGPYNEQFF
d_call: -; j_call: TRBJ1-1; clone_size: -; v_call: TRBV5-4; cdr3_nt: TGTGCCAGCAGCGGGCGAGGGAACACTGAAGCTTTCTTT; cdr3_aa: CASSGRGNTEAFF
d_call: -; j_call: TRBJ2-1; clone_size: -; v_call: TRBV7-8; cdr3_nt: TGTGCCAGCAGCTTAAGACAACCCGGAACCTCCTACAATGAGCAGTTCTTC; cdr3_aa: CASSLRQPGTSYNEQFF
d_call: TRBD1; j_call: TRBJ2-7; clone_size: few; v_call: TRBV9; cdr3_nt: TGTGCCAGCAGCATAGGGACAGGGGATAACGAGCAGTACTTC; cdr3_aa: CASSIGTGDNEQYF
d_call: -; j_call: TRBJ1-2; clone_size: -; v_call: TRBV4-1; cdr3_nt: TGCGCCAGCAGCCGACCGACGGGACCATCTATGGGCTACACCTTC; cdr3_aa: CASSRPTGPSMGYTF
d_call: -; j_call: TRBJ1-1; clone_size: -; v_call: TRBV6-5; cdr3_nt: TGTGCCAGCAGTTACAACCGGGGGGAAGCTTTCTTT; cdr3_aa: CASSYNRGEAFF
d_call: -; j_call: TRBJ2-1; clone_size: medium-sized; v_call: TRBV9; cdr3_nt: TGTGCCAGCAGTGGGTACAATGAGCAGTTCTTC; cdr3_aa: CASSGYNEQFF
d_call: -; j_call: TRBJ2-3; clone_size: -; v_call: TRBV6-4; cdr3_nt: TGTGCCAGCAGCCCCTCCGGGAGTGGGGCAGATACGCAGTATTTT; cdr3_aa: CASSPSGSGADTQYF
d_call: -; j_call: TRBJ2-3; clone_size: -; v_call: TRBV10-3; cdr3_nt: TGTGCCATCAGAAATAGGCGGAAAAGCACAGATACGCAGTATTTT; cdr3_aa: CAIRNRRKSTDTQYF
d_call: -; j_call: TRBJ2-1; clone_size: once; v_call: TRBV14; cdr3_nt: TGTGCCAGCAGCCAAGGGGCCGTCAATGAGCAGTTCTTC; cdr3_aa: CASSQGAVNEQFF
d_call: -; j_call: TRBJ2-7; clone_size: -; v_call: TRBV11-2; cdr3_nt: TGTGCCACCTCGTATACATTATCCTACGAGCAGTACTTC; cdr3_aa: CATSYTLSYEQYF
d_call: -; j_call: TRBJ1-5; clone_size: few; v_call: TRBV10-1; cdr3_nt: TGCGCCAGCAGTGAGACCAGGACTGGCTATCAGCCCCAGCATTTT; cdr3_aa: CASSETRTGYQPQHF
d_call: -; j_call: TRBJ2-7; clone_size: -; v_call: TRBV7-6; cdr3_nt: TGTGCCAGCGGGCGGAGCCTCGAGCAGTACTTC; cdr3_aa: CASGRSLEQYF
d_call: -; j_call: TRBJ1-2; clone_size: few; v_call: TRBV19; cdr3_nt: TGTGCCACCTCCCTGGGGGGGGCTGGCTACACCTTC; cdr3_aa: CATSLGGAGYTF
d_call: -; j_call: TRBJ1-2; clone_size: -; v_call: TRBV21-1; cdr3_nt: TGTGCCAGCAGCAAATTATTGACACCTATTGGCTACACCTTC; cdr3_aa: CASSKLLTPIGYTF
d_call: TRBD1; j_call: TRBJ2-7; clone_size: -; v_call: TRBV5-5; cdr3_nt: TGTGCCAGCAGCCCCAGGCAGGGGGTAGCCTACGAGCAGTACTTC; cdr3_aa: CASSPRQGVAYEQYF
d_call: -; j_call: TRBJ1-1; clone_size: few; v_call: TRBV6-1; cdr3_nt: TGTGCCAGCAATGAAAAGGTCCCCGAAGCTTTCTTT; cdr3_aa: CASNEKVPEAFF
d_call: TRBD2; j_call: TRBJ2-1; clone_size: -; v_call: TRBV11-1; cdr3_nt: TGTGCCAGCAGCAAGACCGGGACTAGCGGAAACAATGAGCAGTTCTTC; cdr3_aa: CASSKTGTSGNNEQFF
d_call: TRBD2; j_call: TRBJ2-1; clone_size: -; v_call: TRBV10-2; cdr3_nt: TGCGCCAGCAGTGAGGGGGCGGGAGGGACCCCCCGCCACAATGAGCAGTTCTTC; cdr3_aa: CASSEGAGGTPRHNEQFF
d_call: -; j_call: TRBJ2-1; clone_size: -; v_call: TRBV27; cdr3_nt: TGTGCCAGCAGTTTGCCCGGGAACATCTACAATGAGCAGTTCTTC; cdr3_aa: CASSLPGNIYNEQFF
d_call: -; j_call: TRBJ2-2; clone_size: -; v_call: TRBV18; cdr3_nt: TGTGCCAGCTCACCCTGGACGGGGGACTCCGGGGAGCTGTTTTTT; cdr3_aa: CASSPWTGDSGELFF
d_call: -; j_call: TRBJ1-2; clone_size: -; v_call: TRBV5-5; cdr3_nt: TGTGCCAGCAGCTTTTTCGGACAGAAATATGGCTACACCTTC; cdr3_aa: CASSFFGQKYGYTF
d_call: -; j_call: TRBJ2-7; clone_size: -; v_call: TRBV7-8; cdr3_nt: TGTGCCAGCCGCCCGGAGAGGCCACCCTCCTACGAGCAGTACTTC; cdr3_aa: CASRPERPPSYEQYF
d_call: -; j_call: TRBJ1-1; clone_size: -; v_call: TRBV18; cdr3_nt: TGTGCCAGCTCAGCAAGGGGGGGGGACACTGAAGCTTTCTTT; cdr3_aa: CASSARGGDTEAFF
d_call: -; j_call: TRBJ2-1; clone_size: -; v_call: TRBV15; cdr3_nt: TGTGCCACCAGCACGGAAACCCGCAATGAGCAGTTCTTC; cdr3_aa: CATSTETRNEQFF
d_call: -; j_call: TRBJ1-1; clone_size: -; v_call: TRBV15; cdr3_nt: TGTGCCACCAGCAGAGGGACGGCGAACACTGAAGCTTTCTTT; cdr3_aa: CATSRGTANTEAFF
d_call: -; j_call: TRBJ2-6; clone_size: -; v_call: TRBV15; cdr3_nt: TGTGCCACCAGCAAAGGGGGGTCTGGGGCCAACGTCCTGACTTTC; cdr3_aa: CATSKGGSGANVLTF
d_call: -; j_call: TRBJ1-6; clone_size: few; v_call: TRBV9; cdr3_nt: TGTGCCAGCAGCCATACTCCTCTGGGGGATGGTTACTCACCCCTCCACTTT; cdr3_aa: CASSHTPLGDGYSPLHF
d_call: -; j_call: TRBJ1-1; clone_size: -; v_call: TRBV28; cdr3_nt: TGTGCCAGCAGTTTCGTACAGGCCGTTGAAGCTTTCTTT; cdr3_aa: CASSFVQAVEAFF
d_call: -; j_call: TRBJ1-2; clone_size: -; v_call: TRBV6-5; cdr3_nt: TGTGCCAGCAGTACTCAAGGGGGGAGAGGTGGCTACACCTTC; cdr3_aa: CASSTQGGRGGYTF
d_call: TRBD2; j_call: TRBJ2-7; clone_size: -; v_call: TRBV27; cdr3_nt: TGTGCCAGCAGACTAACTAGCGGGAGTTTCAACGAGCAGTACTTC; cdr3_aa: CASRLTSGSFNEQYF
d_call: TRBD1; j_call: TRBJ1-2; clone_size: once; v_call: TRBV7-9; cdr3_nt: TGTGCCAGCAGCCCGAACACAGGGGGGGGTCATGGCTACACCTTC; cdr3_aa: CASSPNTGGGHGYTF
d_call: -; j_call: TRBJ1-1; clone_size: -; v_call: TRBV6-5; cdr3_nt: TGTGCCAGCAGTTACTCAGGCAGCTTGAACACTGAAGCTTTCTTT; cdr3_aa: CASSYSGSLNTEAFF
d_call: -; j_call: TRBJ2-5; clone_size: -; v_call: TRBV29-1; cdr3_nt: TGCAGCGTTGTAGGCTGGGGGGGCCGTGAGGTAGAGACCCAGTACTTC; cdr3_aa: CSVVGWGGREVETQYF